The clone carrying this T cell receptor (beta chain) occurred many times. The target antigen is unknown. RNA served as the template for amplifying TCR beta CDR3 regions. HTBI primers were used in a first-round RT-PCR, which preceded a second-round multiplex PCR. TCRdb recomputed calls from the multiplex PCR reads with MiXCR, one row per CDR3 protein. This table holds 170,000 or so distinct CDR3 sequences, approximately 40% found once. Someone took the PBMCs out of 9.5 to 10 ml of fresh peripheral blood. This sample is drawn from a study of Graves' ophthalmopathy and Graves' hyperthyroidism. In the study overall: Sampling took place at initial diagnosis, with peripheral blood obtained before any treatment.

Overall study results and limits: Also, most clonotypes expanded in the thyroid above 0.001 frequency appeared in blood.

The CDR3 runs 11 residues. Germline CDR1 and CDR2: MDHEN and SYDVKM. V was trimmed by 6 bases and J by 3 bases, leaving 5 bases between them. The sequence derives from a woman between 35 and 50 years old with Graves' ophthalmopathy. V gene TRBV28 combines with J gene TRBJ2-5, with D hard to call. Input material: peripheral blood. CDR3 residues: CASRLKETQYF. The CDR3 DNA reads TGTGCCAGCAGGCTAAAAGAGACCCAGTACTTC.